Below are 25 T cell receptor beta chains sequenced from a single sample in a study of blood T cell repertoires in COVID-19. Libraries were prepared by immunoSEQ multiplex PCR; TCRdb keeps only in-frame clonotypes and omits some of them. The repertoire holds about 270,000 clones, with around nine tenths as singletons. Source material: PBMCs or T cells enriched from blood (not recorded which). The receptors shown here come from a young woman who had recovered from COVID-19.

This chain uses TRBV7-9 with TRBJ2-1, with D perhaps matching TRBD2 (6 bases). The V end lost 1 base, the J end lost 4 bases, and 8 bases lay between the germline ends. The CDR3 length is 14 residues. The germline gives CDR1 SEHNR, CDR2 FQNEAQ (reference sequence). The CDR3: CASSLGGIYNEQFF. In DNA form, the CDR3 reads TGTGCCAGCAGCTTAGGCGGGATTTACAATGAGCAGTTCTTC.

The chain couples TRBV5-8 to TRBJ2-7, with 10 positions matching TRBD1. After removal of 4 bases from V and 6 bases from J, the junction contained 10 bases not matched to a gene. Germline V gene data show CDR1 as SGHTS and CDR2 as YDEGEE. CDR3 size: 15 residues. The CDR3 DNA sequence: TGTGCCAGCAGCCGAGATTTAGGGACAGGGGCCGAGCAGTACTTC. This sequence encodes CASSRDLGTGAEQYF. The entire variable domain, with the rest obtained from reference TRBV5-8 and TRBJ2-7, is as follows: EAGVTQSPTHLIKTRGQQATLRCSPISGHTSVYWYQQALGLGLQFLLWYDEGEERNRGNFPPRFSGRQFPNYSSELNVNALELEDSALYLCASSRDLGTGAEQYFGPGTRLTVT.

This chain links TRBV6-2 or TRBV6-3 with TRBJ2-7, with TRBD1 matching 12 bases. CDR1 and CDR2 from the germline V gene are MNHEY and SVGEGT. CDR3 size: 16 residues. Unmatched junction bases numbered 7, after V lost 0 bases and J lost 7 bases. CDR3 loop: CASSYSGQGALREQYF. For the CDR3, the DNA is TGTGCCAGCAGTTACTCGGGACAGGGGGCTCTCAGGGAGCAGTACTTC.

The CDR3 spells CASSYTGGYEQYF. As DNA, the CDR3 is TGCGCCAGCAGCTATACAGGGGGCTACGAGCAGTACTTC. The chain couples TRBV10-2 to TRBJ2-7; TRBD1 agrees at 8 bases. The CDR3 contains 13 residues. Unmatched junction bases numbered 4, after V lost 6 bases and J lost 3 bases. Germline loops: CDR1 WSHSY, CDR2 SAAADI.

The genes are TRBV7-3 and TRBJ2-3, with D possibly being TRBD1 (6 bases). CDR1 and CDR2 (germline): SGHTA, FQGTGA. Deletions cut 5 bases from V and 3 bases from J, with 12 bases between. This CDR3 comprises 14 residues. As DNA, the CDR3 is TGTGCCAGCAGCCCAATGGGGGCGACAGATACGCAGTATTTT. Its translation is CASSPMGATDTQYF.

This clone came up a few times. V gene TRBV18 combines with J gene TRBJ2-5, with D perhaps TRBD2 (6 bases). Germline loops: CDR1 KGHSH, CDR2 LQKENI. The V end was cut by 2 bases, the J end by 2 bases, with 9 bases between. The CDR3 has 14 residues. CDR3 DNA: TGTGCCAGCTCACCAGGGCGGGGACAAGAGACCCAGTACTTC. This encodes CASSPGRGQETQYF.

This clone came up a few times. The rearrangement joins TRBV27 to TRBJ1-5; TRBD1 matches at 7 bases. Looked up from germline, CDR1 is MNHEY and CDR2 is SMNVEV (reference sequence). The CDR3 has 15 residues. The trim removed 6 bases at V and 5 bases at J, leaving 10 bases unmatched. The CDR3 DNA sequence: TGTGCCAGCAGCCCCGGGACAGACAATTATCAGCCCCAGCATTTT. Residues: CASSPGTDNYQPQHF.

V is TRBV7-9 and J is TRBJ1-5; D gene unclear. Trimming removed 8 bases from V and 3 bases from J, with 8 bases in between. The germline gives CDR1 SEHNR, CDR2 FQNEAQ (reference sequence). The CDR3 spans 12 residues. CDR3: CASGDTNQPQHF. DNA of the CDR3: TGTGCCAGCGGCGACACCAATCAGCCCCAGCATTTT. The complete variable domain, with remaining parts taken from reference TRBV7-9 and TRBJ1-5, reads DTGVSQNPRHKITKRGQNVTFRCDPISEHNRLYWYRQTLGQGPEFLTYFQNEAQLEKSRLLSDRFSAERPKGSFSTLEIQRTEQGDSAMYLCASGDTNQPQHFGDGTRLSIL.

This rearrangement joins TRBV29-1 to TRBJ1-1; D is possibly TRBD1 (6 bases). Germline V gene lookup returns CDR1 SQVTM and CDR2 ANQGSEA. Trimming removed 5 bases at V and 4 bases at J, with 14 bases between. The CDR3 extends over 13 amino acids. The CDR3 region is CSVPGRGGTEAFF. In DNA, the CDR3 is TGCAGCGTTCCGGGCCGAGGGGGCACTGAAGCTTTCTTT.

J is TRBJ1-4 and V is TRBV7-2, with 11 positions matching TRBD1. V lost 5 bases and J lost 7; bases outside the gene matches: 3. Per the germline V gene, CDR1 is SGHTA and CDR2 is FQGNSA. The CDR3 totals 14 residues. CDR3 sequence: CASSPGTGGEKLFF. CDR3 nucleotides: TGTGCCAGCAGCCCCGGGACAGGGGGTGAAAAACTGTTTTTT.

The chain has TRBV27 and TRBJ1-4, with a tentative D call TRBD1 (5 bases). Trimming removed 3 bases from V and 8 bases from J, with 13 bases in between. The length of the CDR3 is 14 residues. CDR1 and CDR2 from the germline V gene are MNHEY and SMNVEV (reference sequence). The CDR3 DNA sequence: TGTGCCAGCAGTTTTTCCCCAGGGAGGGAAAAACTGTTTTTT. Protein product: CASSFSPGREKLFF.

This sequence joins TRBV7-9 and TRBJ1-1; 8 bases match TRBD1. Unmatched junction bases numbered 6, after V lost 4 bases and J lost 2 bases. Germline V lookup: CDR1 SEHNR, CDR2 FQNEAQ (reference sequence). The CDR3 is made up of 15 amino acids. The CDR3 nucleotides are TGTGCCAGCAGCTCAGGGGGCGCGGAAAACACTGAAGCTTTCTTT. Protein sequence: CASSSGGAENTEAFF. Together with reference TRBV7-9 and TRBJ1-1, the CDR3 gives the full variable domain: DTGVSQNPRHKITKRGQNVTFRCDPISEHNRLYWYRQTLGQGPEFLTYFQNEAQLEKSRLLSDRFSAERPKGSFSTLEIQRTEQGDSAMYLCASSSGGAENTEAFFGQGTRLTVV.

The chain uses TRBV6-5 and TRBJ1-5; D is unclear. Germline V gene lookup returns CDR1 MNHEY and CDR2 SVGAGI. The CDR3 is 11 residues long. CDR3 protein: CGLGSNQPQHF. The CDR3 nucleotides read TGTGGCCTCGGGAGCAATCAGCCCCAGCATTTT.

V usage is TRBV5-4 and J usage is TRBJ2-4; perhaps TRBD1 as D (5 bases). The ends were cut back, 4 bases at V and 8 bases at J, with 13 bases in the middle. The CDR3 runs 13 residues. The germline V gene encodes CDR1 SGHNT and CDR2 YYREEE (reference sequence). CDR3 bases: TGTGCCAGCAGCCTCGTCCCAGGGCACATTCAGTACTTC. Its protein product is CASSLVPGHIQYF.

A word on this clone: The DNA is left out, because the CDR3 cannot be placed on it with certainty; the CDR3 is given as TCRdb lists it. V usage is TRBV19 and J usage is TRBJ2-2; the table's D gene call, TRBD1, was not cross checked with the DNA. A total of 15 residues make up the CDR3, ends included. Germline loops: CDR1 LNHDA, CDR2 SQIVND (reference sequence). The CDR3 sequence is CASSILAMNTGELFF.

The chain combines TRBV19 with TRBJ2-7, with 8 bases identical to TRBD1. There are 18 residues in the CDR3. Germline V gives CDR1 LNHDA, CDR2 SQIVND (reference sequence). Germline trimming cut 4 bases from V and 1 base from J; bases unmatched to any gene: 15. The CDR3 DNA reads TGTGCCAGTAGTAAAGGAGCAGGGGGCCCACTCCTTTCCTACGAGCAGTACTTC. It codes for CASSKGAGGPLLSYEQYF.

This clone was detected once. The CDR3 bases are TGTGCCAGCAGGGAATATCTAGCCAAAAACATTCAGTACTTC. Its translation is CASREYLAKNIQYF. The genes are TRBV2 and TRBJ2-4; D remains ambiguous. Between the trimmed V and J ends, which lost 6 bases and 0 bases, there was a span of 9 bases. From germline, CDR1 is SNHLY and CDR2 FYNNEI. The CDR3 length is 14 residues.

This chain joins TRBV7-2 and TRBJ1-1; D might be TRBD1 (5 bases). The CDR3 totals 12 residues. Between the trimmed V and J ends, which lost 11 bases and 4 bases, there was a span of 14 bases. The V gene's germline CDR1 is SGHTA and CDR2 FQGNSA. CDR3 nucleotide sequence: TGTGCCCGCGGGGGGTCCCCCACTGAAGCTTTCTTT. Translation gives CARGGSPTEAFF.

V is TRBV28 and J is TRBJ2-5, with a tentative D call TRBD2 (5 bases). Looked up from germline, CDR1 is MDHEN and CDR2 is SYDVKM. Trimming left V 4 bases short and J 0 bases short, with 9 bases between. CDR3 size: 14 residues. In nucleotides, the CDR3 is TGTGCCAGCAGTTCGAGGACTTACCAAGAGACCCAGTACTTC. It translates to CASSSRTYQETQYF.

This chain joins TRBV9 and TRBJ1-1; no clear D. Germline V CDR1 and CDR2: SGDLS, YYNGEE. The V end lost 0 bases, the J end lost 6 bases, and 9 bases lay between the germline ends. This CDR3 is 13 amino acids long. CDR3 region: CASSVEDTPEAFF. CDR3 sequence (DNA): TGTGCCAGCAGCGTAGAAGACACTCCTGAAGCTTTCTTT. The complete variable domain, with remaining parts taken from reference TRBV9 and TRBJ1-1, reads DSGVTQTPKHLITATGQRVTLRCSPRSGDLSVYWYQQSLDQGLQFLIQYYNGEERAKGNILERFSAQQFPDLHSELNLSSLELGDSALYFCASSVEDTPEAFFGQGTRLTVV.

This chain links TRBV6-6 with TRBJ2-2; unclear D gene. This CDR3 has 11 residues. CDR1 is MNHNY and CDR2 is SVGAGI in the germline V gene (reference sequence). V was trimmed by 4 bases and J by 6 bases, leaving 3 bases between them. The CDR3: CASSSPGELFF. CDR3 bases: TGTGCCAGCAGTTCTCCCGGGGAGCTGTTTTTT.

A single count supports this clone. The chain employs TRBV5-8 and TRBJ2-7, with 12 bases lining up with TRBD2. The junction had 0 bases not matched to a gene; V was cut back by 0 bases and J by 2 bases. The CDR3 is 15 amino acids. Germline V gene data show CDR1 as SGHTS and CDR2 as YDEGEE. Here the CDR3 reads CASSLGLAGAYEQYF. CDR3 DNA: TGTGCCAGCAGCTTGGGACTAGCGGGAGCCTACGAGCAGTACTTC.

The chain recombines TRBV6-5 with TRBJ1-6; tentatively, D is TRBD1 (5 bases). The length of the CDR3 is 15 residues. Trimming cost V 6 bases and J 2 bases, with 11 bases left between them. In germline, CDR1 is MNHEY, CDR2 SVGAGI. The CDR3 DNA reads TGTGCCAGCAGGAGCAGGGAGGCCTATAATTCACCCCTCCACTTT. The encoded protein is CASRSREAYNSPLHF.

This chain joins TRBV5-4 and TRBJ2-7; TRBD2 matches at 9 bases. CDR1 is SGHNT and CDR2 is YYREEE in the germline V gene (reference sequence). The length of the CDR3 is 15 residues. V lost 4 bases and J lost 4; bases outside the gene matches: 9. CDR3 region: CASSRAASGEYEQYF. The CDR3 DNA reads TGTGCCAGCAGCCGCGCGGCTAGCGGGGAATACGAGCAGTACTTC.

The CDR3 here is CASSLGQGAVYEQFF. CDR3 bases: TGTGCCAGCAGTCTAGGACAGGGGGCAGTTTATGAGCAGTTCTTC. This chain uses TRBV28 with TRBJ2-1; 11 bases line up with TRBD1. CDR1 and CDR2 (germline): MDHEN, SYDVKM. The CDR3 runs 15 residues. With V trimmed by 5 bases and J by 8 bases, 8 bases remained unmatched.